The 25 T cell receptor beta chains below were found in one sample sequenced in a study of blood T cell repertoires in COVID-19. TCRdb's copy holds only in-frame clones and misses some; the assay was immunoSEQ multiplex PCR. Among roughly 200,000 clones listed, approximately 85% were seen once. What was sequenced was peripheral blood. These receptors originate from a human donor with active or convalescent COVID-19. The donor label of this sample is uncertain.

The gene calls are TRBV18 and TRBJ1-1; tentatively, D is TRBD1 (5 bases). The V and J ends lost 2 bases and 1 base respectively, with 8 bases between them. Germline loops: CDR1 KGHSH, CDR2 LQKENI. The CDR3 has 14 residues. CDR3: CASSPRTQNTEAFF. CDR3 bases: TGTGCCAGCTCACCAAGGACACAGAACACTGAAGCTTTCTTT.

The chain carries TRBV4-3 and TRBJ1-3, with D possibly being TRBD1 (6 bases). V lost 1 base and J 4 bases, leaving 14 bases between the germline ends. This CDR3 has 16 residues. Germline loops: CDR1 LGHNA, CDR2 YSLEER. In nucleotides, the CDR3 is TGCGCCAGCAGCCAAGCTTTGGGCACAGGGGGAAACACCATATATTTT. This encodes CASSQALGTGGNTIYF.

This rearrangement joins TRBV7-9 to TRBJ2-3; D remains ambiguous. Germline V gene data show CDR1 as SEHNR and CDR2 as FQNEAQ (reference sequence). The CDR3 loop spans 14 amino acids. V was shortened by 1 base and J by 4 bases, with 9 bases between the two germline ends. CDR3 loop: CASSLGSWADTQYF. CDR3 nucleotides: TGTGCCAGCAGCTTAGGGAGTTGGGCAGATACGCAGTATTTT.

The chain carries TRBV3-1 (or the pseudogene TRBV3-2) and TRBJ2-5; perhaps TRBD2 as D (7 bases). V was shortened by 0 bases and J by 6 bases, with 14 bases between the two germline ends. This CDR3 is built from 15 residues. Germline loops: CDR1 LGHDT, CDR2 YNNKEL (reference sequence). CDR3 in amino acids: CASSQEWGGLQTQYF. In DNA form, the CDR3 reads TGTGCCAGCAGCCAAGAGTGGGGGGGCCTCCAGACCCAGTACTTC.

This clone showed up just once. The chain has TRBV6-1 and TRBJ2-5; unclear D gene. The CDR3 sequence is 13 residues long. Between the trimmed V and J ends, which lost 2 bases and 7 bases, there was a span of 11 bases. Looked up from germline, CDR1 is MNHNS and CDR2 is SASEGT. The CDR3 sequence: CASSELRGGTQYF. Written as DNA, the CDR3 is TGTGCCAGCAGTGAACTTCGCGGTGGGACCCAGTACTTC.

V usage is TRBV24-1 and J usage is TRBJ2-3; 9 nucleotides line up with TRBD2. Germline V gene data show CDR1 as KGHDR and CDR2 as SFDVKD. The CDR3 sequence is 17 residues long. Trimming removed 2 bases from V and 3 bases from J; junction bases left unmatched: 8. The CDR3 DNA follows: TGTGCCACCAGTGATTCTATATTAGCGGGAGTAACAGATACGCAGTATTTT. The encoded protein is CATSDSILAGVTDTQYF.

V usage is TRBV9 and J usage is TRBJ1-1, with a weak D call TRBD1 (6 bases). Germline assignment: CDR1 SGDLS and CDR2 YYNGEE. The germline V and J ends were trimmed by 2 bases and 1 base, with 12 bases remaining between them. The CDR3 has 15 residues. In DNA, the CDR3 is TGTGCCAGCAGCGTGGAACTACAGGGGAACACTGAAGCTTTCTTT. This codes for CASSVELQGNTEAFF.

V is TRBV7-2 and J is TRBJ2-5; 11 nucleotides line up with TRBD1. CDR1 and CDR2 (germline): SGHTA, FQGNSA. CDR3 size: 13 residues. V gave up 5 bases and J gave up 13 bases; unmatched junction bases: 9. The CDR3 DNA reads as TGTGCCAGCAGCCCTCCCGGGACAGGGGGTTCGTACTTC. This sequence encodes CASSPPGTGGSYF. The variable domain in full, completed from reference TRBV7-2 and TRBJ2-5, reads GAGVSQSPSNKVTEKGKDVELRCDPISGHTALYWYRQSLGQGLEFLIYFQGNSAPDKSGLPSDRFSAERTGGSVSTLTIQRTQQEDSAVYLCASSPPGTGGSYFGPGTRLLVL.

The chain uses TRBV29-1 and TRBJ2-7; the D gene is possibly TRBD2 (6 bases). This CDR3 spans 13 amino acids. V shed 0 bases and J shed 6 bases, with 12 bases lying between them. The germline V gene has CDR1 SQVTM and CDR2 ANQGSEA. This CDR3 is CSVEDGTRGEQYF. The CDR3 region has the DNA TGCAGCGTTGAAGATGGGACTCGAGGCGAGCAGTACTTC.

The chain links TRBV28 to TRBJ2-7, with 7 bases lining up with TRBD2. CDR1 and CDR2 from the germline V gene are MDHEN and SYDVKM. CDR3 length: 14 amino acids. V lost 6 bases and J lost 3; bases outside the gene matches: 8. The CDR3 sequence is CASSLGGGDYEQYF. The CDR3 nucleotides read TGTGCCAGCAGCTTAGGCGGGGGAGACTACGAGCAGTACTTC. The whole variable domain, filled in from reference TRBV28 and TRBJ2-7, reads DVKVTQSSRYLVKRTGEKVFLECVQDMDHENMFWYRQDPGLGLRLIYFSYDVKMKEKGDIPEGYSVSREKKERFSLILESASTNQTSMYLCASSLGGGDYEQYFGPGTRLTVT.

The chain joins TRBV19 to TRBJ1-5; the D is unclear. This CDR3 spans 16 amino acids. CDR1 is LNHDA, CDR2 SQIVND, per germline (reference sequence). The V end was cut by 5 bases, the J end by 3 bases, with 17 bases between. This CDR3 reads CASSLPGFRPNQPQHF. DNA for the CDR3: TGTGCCAGTAGTTTACCCGGGTTCCGTCCCAATCAGCCCCAGCATTTT.

The sample holds one count of this clone. This chain connects TRBV5-1 to TRBJ2-7; perhaps TRBD1 as D (6 bases). The CDR3 consists of 13 residues. Germline-derived CDR1 and CDR2 are SGHRS and YFSETQ. Trimming pared 4 bases from V and 2 bases from J, leaving 10 bases between. CDR3 in amino acids: CASSNTGTYEQYF. For the CDR3, the DNA is TGCGCCAGCAGCAATACAGGGACCTACGAGCAGTACTTC.

The chain employs TRBV4-3 and TRBJ2-3, with 7 positions matching TRBD1. The CDR3 totals 17 residues. The germline V gene encodes CDR1 LGHNA and CDR2 YSLEER. V was pared by 1 base and J by 2 bases, with 9 bases of the junction left unmatched. CDR3 region: CASSQAPGTDLTDTQYF. The DNA for the CDR3 is TGCGCCAGCAGCCAAGCCCCCGGGACAGATCTCACAGATACGCAGTATTTT.

The rearrangement links TRBV2 to TRBJ1-2; no reliable D call. Germline V gene data show CDR1 as SNHLY and CDR2 as FYNNEI. The CDR3 is made up of 12 amino acids. Trimming removed 6 bases from V and 4 bases from J, with 9 bases in between. The CDR3 DNA follows: TGTGCCAGCAGCCGCGACACCTATGGCTACACCTTC. It codes for CASSRDTYGYTF.

Many counts were recorded for this clone. V usage is TRBV5-4 and J usage is TRBJ2-7, with 12 bases lining up with TRBD2. With V trimmed by 4 bases and J by 5 bases, 4 bases remained unmatched. The germline gives CDR1 SGHNT, CDR2 YYREEE (reference sequence). This CDR3 region has 14 residues. This chain's CDR3 is CASSPRLAGDEQYF. Written as DNA, the CDR3 is TGTGCCAGCAGCCCCCGACTAGCGGGAGACGAGCAGTACTTC.

This clone was observed a single time. V is TRBV7-7 and J is TRBJ2-1; TRBD1 matches 8 bases. This CDR3 is built from 14 residues. Trimming at V came to 5 bases and at J to 10 bases, leaving 10 bases not matched to a gene. Germline V gives CDR1 SSHAT, CDR2 FNYEAQ (reference sequence). The CDR3 region has the DNA TGTGCCAGCAGCGCAGGACAGGGTAATACGGAGCAGTTCTTC. It is translated as CASSAGQGNTEQFF.

This clone was picked up one time. The rearrangement uses TRBV2 and TRBJ2-5; 9 bases fit TRBD1. CDR1 and CDR2 from the germline V gene are SNHLY and FYNNEI. With 5 bases clipped from V and 0 bases from J, the junction kept 4 bases outside the gene matches. This CDR3 is built from 15 residues. CDR3 loop: CASSRQGVYQETQYF. Here the CDR3 DNA reads TGTGCCAGCAGTCGACAGGGGGTATACCAAGAGACCCAGTACTTC.

The chain has TRBV24-1 and TRBJ2-1; D may be TRBD2 (6 bases). Trimming left V 1 base short and J 1 base short, with 19 bases between. This CDR3 is 19 amino acids long. CDR1 and CDR2 from the germline V gene are KGHDR and SFDVKD. The CDR3 reads CATSDFFPSGGSSYNEQFF. Written as DNA, the CDR3 is TGTGCCACCAGTGATTTTTTCCCCTCTGGGGGGAGTTCCTACAATGAGCAGTTCTTC.

This chain links TRBV24-1 with TRBJ2-5; the match to TRBD2 covers 7 bases. The V and J ends lost 5 bases and 4 bases, in that order; junction bases with no gene match: 12. Germline assignment: CDR1 KGHDR and CDR2 SFDVKD. The CDR3 is made up of 16 amino acids. The CDR3 sequence is CATSAPPAGFRETQYF. CDR3 sequence (DNA): TGTGCCACCAGTGCCCCCCCAGCGGGGTTCAGAGAGACCCAGTACTTC.

This clone was found once. CDR3 coding DNA: TGTGCCAGCAGCGTGTCGGTAGAGGCAACAGATACGCAGTATTTT. Translated, it gives CASSVSVEATDTQYF. This chain joins TRBV9 and TRBJ2-3; D call uncertain. Germline V gene lookup returns CDR1 SGDLS and CDR2 YYNGEE. V was pared by 2 bases and J by 3 bases, with 13 bases between. The CDR3 totals 15 residues.

The table lists this clone with a count of one. The chain links TRBV7-3 to TRBJ1-1; TRBD1 might be the D (6 bases). Deletions cut 3 bases from V and 6 bases from J, with 14 bases between. The germline V gene has CDR1 SGHTA and CDR2 FQGTGA. The CDR3 extends over 14 amino acids. The CDR3 sequence is CASSLGAPFSEAFF. The DNA of the CDR3 is TGTGCCAGCAGCTTGGGGGCCCCTTTCTCTGAAGCTTTCTTT.

This sequence joins TRBV7-3 and TRBJ2-3; D possibly corresponds to TRBD2 (5 bases). V lost 1 base to trimming and J lost 0 bases, with 8 bases between them. The germline CDR1 and CDR2 sequences are SGHTA and FQGTGA. This CDR3 spans 15 amino acids. The CDR3 sequence: CASSLKRGSTDTQYF. CDR3 nucleotide sequence: TGTGCCAGCAGCTTAAAACGGGGAAGCACAGATACGCAGTATTTT. The complete variable domain, with remaining parts taken from reference TRBV7-3 and TRBJ2-3, reads GAGVSQTPSNKVTEKGKYVELRCDPISGHTALYWYRQSLGQGPEFLIYFQGTGAADDSGLPNDRFFAVRPEGSVSTLKIQRTERGDSAVYLCASSLKRGSTDTQYFGPGTRLTVL.

The V and J genes are TRBV5-6 and TRBJ1-2; a possible D gene is TRBD1 (6 bases). With 5 bases removed from V and 1 base from J, the gap between germline ends came to 9 bases. The CDR3 loop spans 13 amino acids. CDR1 is SGHDT, CDR2 YYEEEE, per germline. CDR3 amino acids: CASSPDSNYGYTF. The CDR3 DNA sequence: TGTGCCAGCAGTCCGGACAGTAACTATGGCTACACCTTC.

The count of this clone is one. The CDR3: CASSPTPGLAPRTDTQYF. The DNA of the CDR3 is TGTGCCAGCTCACCAACACCGGGACTAGCCCCCAGAACAGATACGCAGTATTTT. This chain links TRBV18 with TRBJ2-3; 9 nucleotides match TRBD2. The CDR3 sequence is 18 residues long. CDR1 and CDR2 (germline): KGHSH, LQKENI. Trimming cost V 2 bases and J 3 bases; bases outside gene matches: 12.

This clone was detected once. The V gene is TRBV30, the J gene TRBJ1-5; D gene ambiguous. V was trimmed by 2 bases and J by 5 bases, leaving 10 bases between them. This CDR3 has 13 amino acids. Germline V CDR1 and CDR2: GTSNPN, SVGIG (reference sequence). The CDR3 sequence is CAWSRSGHQPQHF. For the CDR3, the DNA is TGTGCCTGGAGTAGAAGTGGGCATCAGCCCCAGCATTTT. Filled out from reference TRBV30 and TRBJ1-5, the complete variable domain reads SQTIHQWPATLVQPVGSPLSLECTVEGTSNPNLYWYRQAAGRGLQLLFYSVGIGQISSEVPQNLSASRPQDRQFILSSKKLLLSDSGFYLCAWSRSGHQPQHFGDGTRLSIL.